This passage covers 29 T cell receptor beta chains from one sample sequenced in a study of CD8 T cells in Susac syndrome. RNA totalling roughly 0.45 to 1 ug underwent reverse transcription with random hexamers. TCRdb recomputed calls from the immunoSEQ multiplex PCR reads with MiXCR, one row per CDR3 protein. The sample has 150,000 to 200,000 distinct CDR3 sequences; roughly 95% are singletons. The sequenced sample consisted of CD4+ T cells from PBMCs. Receptors originate from a human donor with multiple sclerosis.

The chain links TRBV20-1 to TRBJ1-6; a weak D match, TRBD1 (6 bases). Per germline, CDR1 DFQATT and CDR2 SNEGSKA (reference sequence). Trimming cost V 5 bases and J 7 bases, with 9 bases left between them. The CDR3 contains 12 residues. CDR3: CSAVDRNSPLHF. The CDR3 DNA reads as TGCAGTGCTGTGGACAGAAATTCACCCCTCCACTTT.

This clonotype has only one observation. This chain uses TRBV20-1 with TRBJ1-2, with TRBD1 matching 8 bases. The CDR3 contains 14 residues. The germline V gene encodes CDR1 DFQATT and CDR2 SNEGSKA (reference sequence). The ends lost 1 base at V and 0 bases at J; junction bases unmatched: 1. Here the CDR3 reads CSARGTGSNYGYTF. Written as DNA, the CDR3 is TGCAGTGCTAGAGGGACAGGGTCTAACTATGGCTACACCTTC.

The V and J genes are TRBV6-5 and TRBJ2-2; 8 bases align to TRBD1. The trim removed 0 bases at V and 3 bases at J, leaving 3 bases unmatched. Germline-derived CDR1 and CDR2 are MNHEY and SVGAGI. The CDR3 is 16 amino acids. The CDR3 region has the DNA TGTGCCAGCAGTTACTCGAGACAGGGGCACACCGGGGAGCTGTTTTTT. The encoded protein is CASSYSRQGHTGELFF.

The V and J genes are TRBV29-1 and TRBJ1-5; perhaps TRBD1 as D (5 bases). The CDR3 length is 14 residues. V was shortened by 7 bases and J by 5 bases, with 18 bases between the two germline ends. Germline V gives CDR1 SQVTM, CDR2 ANQGSEA. CDR3 amino acids: CSAWDREADQPQHF. CDR3 DNA sequence: TGCAGCGCCTGGGACCGCGAGGCGGATCAGCCCCAGCATTTT.

CDR3 nucleotides: TGTGCCAGCAGCGCTAGGGACAGCCGCTCCTACGAGCAGTACTTC. It codes for CASSARDSRSYEQYF. The rearrangement joins TRBV6-2 or TRBV6-3 to TRBJ2-7; TRBD1 matches 7 bases. V was pared by 6 bases and J by 0 bases, with 8 bases of the junction left unmatched. Per the germline V gene, CDR1 is MNHEY and CDR2 is SVGEGT. CDR3 length: 15 amino acids.

CDR3: CASSQGPRGEKLFF. CDR3 in DNA: TGCGCCAGCAGCCAAGGGCCCCGGGGAGAAAAACTGTTTTTT. The genes are TRBV4-3 and TRBJ1-4; D is uncertain. Germline values: CDR1 LGHNA, CDR2 YSLEER. V shed 1 base and J shed 8 bases, with 11 bases lying between them. This CDR3 has 14 residues.

The chain joins TRBV27 to TRBJ1-1; 8 nucleotides align to TRBD1. The CDR3 has 14 residues. Per the germline V gene, CDR1 is MNHEY and CDR2 is SMNVEV (reference sequence). The V segment lost 5 bases and the J segment 5 bases; nucleotides outside the gene matches: 7. In DNA form, the CDR3 reads TGTGCCAGCAGTCCCCGGACAGGGTGGACTGAAGCTTTCTTT. This sequence encodes CASSPRTGWTEAFF.

The chain has TRBV12-3 or TRBV12-4 and TRBJ2-1; 8 positions match TRBD1. The CDR3 covers 15 residues. V shed 5 bases, J shed 4 bases, and the junction held 7 bases outside the gene matches. The DNA for the CDR3 is TGTGCCAGCAGTCGCGACAGGGGAGAGTACAATGAGCAGTTCTTC. Translating gives CASSRDRGEYNEQFF.

The chain carries TRBV7-3 and TRBJ2-6; 10 positions match TRBD1. CDR1 SGHTA and CDR2 FQGTGA come from the germline V gene. CDR3 size: 17 residues. Trimming cost V 5 bases and J 1 base; bases outside gene matches: 5. CDR3 loop: CASSTGTGASGANVLTF. The CDR3 DNA sequence: TGTGCCAGCAGCACCGGGACAGGGGCTTCTGGGGCCAACGTCCTGACTTTC. Full variable domain (outside the CDR3, taken from reference TRBV7-3 and TRBJ2-6): GAGVSQTPSNKVTEKGKYVELRCDPISGHTALYWYRQSLGQGPEFLIYFQGTGAADDSGLPNDRFFAVRPEGSVSTLKIQRTERGDSAVYLCASSTGTGASGANVLTFGAGSRLTVL.

This clonotype was detected only a few times. CDR3 nucleotides: TGCGCCAGCAGCTTGGGACAGTGGGTAGACGAGCAGTACTTC. Encoded protein: CASSLGQWVDEQYF. V is TRBV5-1 and J is TRBJ2-7; tentative D call: TRBD1 (5 bases). V was trimmed by 0 bases and J by 5 bases, leaving 12 bases between them. Germline V gene data show CDR1 as SGHRS and CDR2 as YFSETQ. The CDR3 spans 14 residues.

The CDR3 region is CASSLDAVGQGNGYTF. In DNA, the CDR3 is TGTGCCAGCAGCTTGGACGCGGTGGGACAGGGGAATGGCTACACCTTC. The chain employs TRBV5-4 and TRBJ1-2, with 10 bases identical to TRBD1. The CDR3 contains 16 residues. Germline CDR1 is SGHNT and CDR2 is YYREEE (reference sequence). J was trimmed by 6 bases and V by 0 bases; bases with no gene match: 8.

The chain employs TRBV20-1 and TRBJ2-7; TRBD2 aligns across 10 bases. Trimming cost V 7 bases and J 0 bases; bases outside gene matches: 6. This CDR3 comprises 14 residues. Germline V CDR1 and CDR2: DFQATT, SNEGSKA (reference sequence). For the CDR3, the DNA is TGCAGTGGTAGCGGGGGGCCCAGCTCCTACGAGCAGTACTTC. Protein: CSGSGGPSSYEQYF.

The chain is built from TRBV5-4 and TRBJ2-3; TRBD2 matches 13 bases. Germline CDR1 reads SGHNT; CDR2 reads YYREEE (reference sequence). Trimming removed 4 bases from V and 3 bases from J; junction bases left unmatched: 8. The CDR3 has 17 amino acids. CDR3 amino acids: CASSHTSGGARTDTQYF. CDR3 sequence (DNA): TGTGCCAGCAGCCATACTAGCGGGGGGGCGCGAACAGATACGCAGTATTTT.

The gene calls are TRBV15 and TRBJ1-5; D is possibly TRBD1 (6 bases). CDR3 length: 17 residues. V was cut by 0 bases and J by 5 bases, with 17 bases left in between. CDR1 and CDR2 from the germline V gene are LNHNV and YYDKDF (reference sequence). The CDR3 nucleotides read TGTGCCACCAGCAGAGATCCCCGGACAGAGGTCCATCAGCCCCAGCATTTT. Residues: CATSRDPRTEVHQPQHF.

This chain connects TRBV29-1 to TRBJ2-7; no clear D. Trimming pared 0 bases from V and 4 bases from J, leaving 13 bases between. The CDR3 runs 14 residues. Germline values: CDR1 SQVTM, CDR2 ANQGSEA. The CDR3 spells CSVEDRASPYEQYF. The CDR3 DNA is TGCAGCGTTGAAGATCGGGCTAGTCCGTACGAGCAGTACTTC.

V usage is TRBV30 and J usage is TRBJ2-7; D is ambiguous. V lost 0 bases and J 0 bases, leaving 6 bases between the germline ends. Germline V CDR1 and CDR2: GTSNPN, SVGIG (reference sequence). CDR3 length: 13 residues. The CDR3 spells CAWSVPGSYEQYF. The CDR3 region has the DNA TGTGCCTGGAGTGTACCGGGCTCCTACGAGCAGTACTTC.

This rearrangement joins TRBV7-9 to TRBJ1-6, with 10 bases lining up with TRBD1. The CDR3 length is 14 residues. Germline V CDR1 and CDR2: SEHNR, FQNEAQ (reference sequence). With V trimmed by 4 bases and J by 9 bases, 3 bases remained unmatched. The DNA of the CDR3 is TGTGCCAGCAGCTGGGACAGGGGTGGTTCACCCCTCCACTTT. This gives the protein CASSWDRGGSPLHF.

V gene TRBV20-1 combines with J gene TRBJ2-1, with D perhaps TRBD2 (6 bases). CDR1 DFQATT and CDR2 SNEGSKA come from the germline V gene (reference sequence). CDR3 size: 14 residues. Trimming took 6 bases from V and 10 from J, leaving 22 bases between them. The CDR3, as DNA: TGCAGTGCCCCCATGGGGGGTTCGGGCAGGGAGCAGTTCTTC. This sequence encodes CSAPMGGSGREQFF.

The chain's CDR3 is CASNKPLAGYQETQYF. The CDR3 DNA reads as TGTGCCAGCAACAAACCCCTAGCGGGGTACCAAGAGACCCAGTACTTC. The chain carries TRBV7-2 and TRBJ2-5, with TRBD2 matching over 9 bases. Germline CDR1 is SGHTA and CDR2 is FQGNSA. The trim removed 7 bases at V and 0 bases at J, leaving 9 bases unmatched. The CDR3 runs 16 residues.

Only one count was recorded for this clonotype. This chain links TRBV12-3 or TRBV12-4 with TRBJ2-3; D is undetermined. V lost 5 bases, J lost 0 bases, and 12 bases lay in between. CDR3 length: 15 amino acids. CDR3 nucleotide sequence: TGTGCCAGCAGTCCCGACCAACCTAGCACAGATACGCAGTATTTT. The encoded protein is CASSPDQPSTDTQYF.

V usage is TRBV12-5 and J usage is TRBJ2-3, with D perhaps given as TRBD1 or TRBD2 (5 bases each). Germline CDR1 is LGHNT and CDR2 is FRNRAP. The CDR3 runs 13 residues. The V and J ends lost 3 bases and 8 bases respectively, with 12 bases between them. DNA for the CDR3: TGTGCTAGTGGTTTAGGGACGGGCGGTACGCAGTATTTT. Translation: CASGLGTGGTQYF.

The chain uses TRBV19 and TRBJ2-5, with D unresolved. The CDR3 totals 12 residues. The V end was cut by 7 bases, the J end by 2 bases, with 8 bases between. From germline, CDR1 is LNHDA and CDR2 SQIVND (reference sequence). The CDR3 loop is CASTSEQETQYF. CDR3 DNA sequence: TGTGCCAGTACAAGCGAACAAGAGACCCAGTACTTC.

The chain links TRBV20-1 to TRBJ2-1; D uncertain. The CDR3 is made up of 16 amino acids. The germline V gene encodes CDR1 DFQATT and CDR2 SNEGSKA (reference sequence). Trimming took off 6 bases at V and 5 bases at J, with 23 bases between the two ends. The CDR3 reads CSARLARIIPNNEQFF. CDR3 nucleotides: TGCAGTGCCCGACTGGCTCGAATAATTCCAAACAATGAGCAGTTCTTC.

V is TRBV20-1 and J is TRBJ1-5; 12 bases are a match to TRBD1. V was clipped by 3 bases and J by 6 bases; unmatched bases: 15. The CDR3 has 18 residues. Per the germline V gene, CDR1 is DFQATT and CDR2 is SNEGSKA (reference sequence). The CDR3 region has the DNA TGCAGTGCTAGCCGGGTGGGACAGGGGGCGGTTGTTGGTCAGCCCCAGCATTTT. Protein sequence: CSASRVGQGAVVGQPQHF.

The J gene is TRBJ1-5, the V gene TRBV5-1; maybe TRBD1 (5 bases). This CDR3 is 14 amino acids long. From germline, CDR1 is SGHRS and CDR2 YFSETQ. With 0 bases removed from V and 4 bases from J, the gap between germline ends came to 8 bases. The chain's CDR3 is CASSLGSGNQPQHF. CDR3 in DNA: TGCGCCAGCAGCTTGGGTTCAGGGAATCAGCCCCAGCATTTT.

This sequence joins TRBV28 and TRBJ2-5; D is perhaps TRBD1 (6 bases). In germline, CDR1 is MDHEN, CDR2 SYDVKM. The CDR3 is 14 amino acids. V was cut by 3 bases and J by 2 bases, with 10 bases left in between. For the CDR3, the DNA is TGTGCCAGCAGTTTCGACAGGAGACAAGAGACCCAGTACTTC. Protein sequence: CASSFDRRQETQYF.

The rearrangement links TRBV20-1 to TRBJ1-5, with D unclear. With 2 bases removed from V and 0 bases from J, the gap between germline ends came to 2 bases. The CDR3 extends over 12 amino acids. In germline, CDR1 is DFQATT, CDR2 SNEGSKA (reference sequence). The CDR3 sequence is CSARLSNQPQHF. For the CDR3, the DNA is TGCAGTGCTAGACTTAGCAATCAGCCCCAGCATTTT.

The J gene is TRBJ2-1, the V gene TRBV4-1; D gene unclear. The DNA end lines up better with TRBJ2-7; the J call may be wrong. The CDR3 spans 14 residues. From germline, CDR1 is MGHRA and CDR2 YSYEKL. The CDR3 loop is CASSQDPTVLEQYF. The DNA for the CDR3 is TGCGCCAGCAGCCAAGATCCCACCGTGTTGGAGCAGTACTTC.

The V and J genes are TRBV5-1 and TRBJ1-1; D might be TRBD1 (5 bases). Looked up from germline, CDR1 is SGHRS and CDR2 is YFSETQ. V was pared by 1 base and J by 0 bases, with 13 bases between. The CDR3 loop spans 16 amino acids. In nucleotides, the CDR3 is TGCGCCAGCAGCTTGAACCCGGGACTCATGAACACTGAAGCTTTCTTT. Amino acids: CASSLNPGLMNTEAFF.